Shown below are 10 T cell receptor beta chains from a single sample sequenced in a study of graft-versus-host responses after intestinal transplantation. Produced via immunoSEQ multiplex PCR; TCRdb's table is partial and in-frame only. This repertoire shows approximately 110,000 clones, just under 95% found once; its top ten account for approximately 1%. No antigen has been identified for these receptors. The source material was unstimulated CD8+ T cells sorted from spleen or lymph node cells, sampled before transplant. These receptors were obtained from a human donor who was the organ donor for an intestinal transplant.

This clone was picked up one time. The genes are TRBV5-6 and TRBJ2-3; D is unresolved. Trimming left V 4 bases short and J 2 bases short, with 11 bases between. The CDR3 is 14 amino acids. Germline lookup yields CDR1 SGHDT and CDR2 YYEEEE. CDR3 region: CASSERIATDTQYF. In nucleotides, the CDR3 is TGTGCCAGCAGCGAACGGATAGCCACAGATACGCAGTATTTT.

This chain connects TRBV27 to TRBJ2-1; D unclear. V was shortened by 1 base and J by 4 bases, with 5 bases between the two germline ends. This CDR3 has 13 amino acids. Germline values: CDR1 MNHEY, CDR2 SMNVEV (reference sequence). The CDR3 here is CASSLFRYNEQFF. The CDR3 DNA reads as TGTGCCAGCAGTTTATTCCGTTACAATGAGCAGTTCTTC.

The CDR3 DNA is TGTGCCAGCACCCACGGACCGGGACAGGGCGCCTACGAGCAGTACTTC. As protein: CASTHGPGQGAYEQYF. The rearrangement uses TRBV28 and TRBJ2-5; 9 positions match TRBD1. Near its end, the DNA agrees better with TRBJ2-7, so the J call may be wrong. The CDR3 runs to 16 residues. Looked up from germline, CDR1 is MDHEN and CDR2 is SYDVKM.

The chain uses TRBV9 and TRBJ2-1; 7 bases map to TRBD2. Unmatched junction bases numbered 9, after V lost 3 bases and J lost 6 bases. The CDR3 consists of 15 residues. Germline-derived CDR1 and CDR2 are SGDLS and YYNGEE. The CDR3 DNA reads TGTGCCAGCAGCGCTGGGGGGGAGCCGTTCAATGAGCAGTTCTTC. This sequence encodes CASSAGGEPFNEQFF.

The chain links TRBV25-1 to TRBJ1-1, with D hard to call. Trimming removed 1 base from V and 4 bases from J, with 4 bases in between. The CDR3 consists of 12 residues. Per the germline V gene, CDR1 is MGHDK and CDR2 is SYGVNS. The CDR3 bases are TGTGCCAGCAGTGAATTGGGCACTGAAGCTTTCTTT. It encodes CASSELGTEAFF.

The rearrangement links TRBV15 to TRBJ1-2; TRBD1 is a possible D gene (5 bases). V dropped 3 bases and J dropped 0 bases, with 11 bases sitting between them. Germline V CDR1 and CDR2: LNHNV, YYDKDF (reference sequence). This CDR3 spans 15 amino acids. CDR3 in amino acids: CATSRGGESNYGYTF. The CDR3 nucleotides are TGTGCCACCAGCAGGGGGGGAGAGTCTAACTATGGCTACACCTTC.

The CDR3 sequence is CASPTAPGLHNEQFF. CDR3 bases: TGTGCCAGCCCGACTGCTCCGGGACTCCACAATGAGCAGTTCTTC. The chain uses TRBV2 and TRBJ2-1, with TRBD2 as a possible D gene (6 bases). CDR1 and CDR2 (germline): SNHLY, FYNNEI. The ends were cut back, 8 bases at V and 5 bases at J, with 19 bases in the middle. This CDR3 is built from 15 residues.

About this clone: Its ends do not fully match the called genes, so a read error is possible. The chain has TRBV4-2 and TRBJ2-2; TRBD2 aligns across 11 bases. From germline, CDR1 is LGHNA and CDR2 YNFKEQ. The CDR3 has 17 residues. The CDR3 DNA reads as TGTGCCAGCAGCCAGATGACTAGCGGGGCGAACACCGAGGAGCTGTTTTTT. Translating it yields CASSQMTSGANTEELFF.

This chain connects TRBV4-1 to TRBJ1-2; TRBD1 is a possible D gene (5 bases). The germline gives CDR1 MGHRA, CDR2 YSYEKL. There are 15 residues in the CDR3. Trimming pared 3 bases from V and 8 bases from J, leaving 19 bases between. The CDR3 DNA is TGCGCCAGCAGCCAGGCGGCTCTATCAGGGAGCGGCTACACCTTC. This encodes CASSQAALSGSGYTF.

The chain joins TRBV18 to TRBJ2-1; 9 bases are a match to TRBD2. Germline lookup yields CDR1 KGHSH and CDR2 LQKENI. The V gene end was trimmed by 5 bases and the J gene end by 0 bases; junction bases not matched to a gene: 2. The CDR3 runs 15 residues. The CDR3 sequence: CASSTAGGSYNEQFF. In DNA, the CDR3 is TGTGCCAGCTCAACAGCGGGAGGCTCCTACAATGAGCAGTTCTTC.